This TCR beta chain was obtained from a study of OX40 agonist ivuxolimab in advanced cancers. Whole-study context: A male proportion of over 70% was recorded, with mean age around 62 years and range roughly 23 to 79. Partial responses were recorded for three patients, including one with hepatocellular carcinoma and two with cutaneous melanoma.

Here immunoSEQ multiplex PCR was the method, and the copy in TCRdb shows in-frame clones only, minus some. Here the sample spans 150,000 to 190,000 clones, approximately 94% being singletons. Looked up from germline, CDR1 is LGHNA and CDR2 is YNFKEQ. V lost 0 bases and J lost 4, with 12 bases in between. There are 15 residues in the CDR3. Notes on the study in general: Some nonresponders additionally presented with little normalized T-cell clonal expansion.

Autoimmune disease history or systemic immunosuppression led to patient exclusion. This clone is a singleton in its sample. Antigen: not known. The rearrangement links TRBV4-2 to TRBJ1-2; a weak D match, TRBD1 (5 bases). The specimen was CD4+ or CD8+ T cells sorted from blood, collected in a trial of the OX40 agonist ivuxolimab. This receptor was identified in an adult with an advanced solid tumor such as melanoma, head and neck, liver or kidney cancer. CDR3 DNA: TGTGCCAGCAGCCAAGACATGAATAGGGGCTATGGCTACACCTTC. Protein sequence: CASSQDMNRGYGYTF.